Here is one T cell receptor (beta chain) with its context. Its specificity is not known. Produced via immunoSEQ multiplex PCR; TCRdb's table is partial and in-frame only. The sample includes about 140,000 clones, 80% to 95% of them seen just once. The data were taken from a study of T cell responses to AZD1222 COVID-19 vaccine. General study points: Reports indicate that nearly half of spike-specific TCRs are directed at unmutated variant regions. The study found Spike-specific TCR breadth and depth rose after two AZD1222 doses.

V was clipped by 7 bases and J by 3 bases, with 18 bases between them. Germline V lookup: CDR1 SQVTM, CDR2 ANQGSEA. This CDR3 has 14 amino acids. The TCR was taken from an adult in good health. The specimen comprised peripheral blood, sampled on day 0 of MenACWY control vaccination. J is TRBJ1-2 and V is TRBV29-1; a weak D match, TRBD1 (6 bases). The CDR3 bases are TGCAGCGCCGGGAACCCGACAGGCCACTATGGCTACACCTTC. Translation gives CSAGNPTGHYGYTF.